The next 22 T cell receptor beta chains were all read from a single sample in a study of beta chain features in type 1 diabetes (dated by TCRdb to the late 2010s). The library was built by means of the immunoSEQ multiplex PCR assay. All of the isolated RNA was reverse transcribed with the High Capacity cDNA Reverse Transcription Kit, so expressed TCRB transcripts were sequenced. TCRdb re-hosts the immuneACCESS table, in-frame sequences only. Its copies lack some clones; in the studies checked, an unresolved V gene accounts for under half of them, and the cause for the rest is not known. The sample table shows around 300,000 clones, and roughly 15% are seen once. The ten largest make up 6.7% of the sample. Sequencing was carried out using central memory CD4+ T cells from blood. Receptors were obtained from a man under 40 in good health.

This clone turned up a few times. The CDR3 nucleotides read TGTGCCAGCAGCTCCGGACTACAGGTCTTCTCCAATGAGCAGTTCTTC. Its protein product is CASSSGLQVFSNEQFF. V gene TRBV11-2 combines with J gene TRBJ2-1; a possible D gene is TRBD2 (6 bases). CDR3 length equals 16 residues. Looked up from germline, CDR1 is SGHAT and CDR2 is FQNNGV. Trimming removed 4 bases from V and 6 bases from J, with 19 bases in between.

The rearrangement uses TRBV7-3 and TRBJ1-2; 7 bases fit TRBD1. This CDR3 comprises 13 residues. CDR1 and CDR2 from the germline V gene are SGHTA and FQGTGA. V was pared by 5 bases and J by 7 bases, with 7 bases of the junction left unmatched. The CDR3 nucleotides are TGTGCCAGCAGCGCGACAGGGCGCTCTGGCTACACCTTC. It translates to CASSATGRSGYTF. Complete variable domain (other parts from reference TRBV7-3 and TRBJ1-2): GAGVSQTPSNKVTEKGKYVELRCDPISGHTALYWYRQSLGQGPEFLIYFQGTGAADDSGLPNDRFFAVRPEGSVSTLKIQRTERGDSAVYLCASSATGRSGYTFGSGTRLTVV.

This clone was found a few times. CDR3 amino acids: CAISDRGAGNNEQFF. CDR3 DNA sequence: TGTGCCATCAGTGATCGGGGGGCGGGGAACAATGAGCAGTTCTTC. The chain has TRBV10-3 and TRBJ2-1; a possible D gene is TRBD2 (7 bases). The CDR3 is made up of 15 amino acids. Trimming shortened V by 3 bases and J by 5 bases, and 14 bases separated the two germline ends. Germline assignment: CDR1 ENHRY and CDR2 SYGVKD.

This clone has a handful of counts. This sequence joins TRBV7-2 and TRBJ1-5, with TRBD1 matching 8 bases. Germline CDR1 reads SGHTA; CDR2 reads FQGNSA. This CDR3 comprises 15 residues. Germline trimming cut 5 bases from V and 5 bases from J; bases unmatched to any gene: 8. In DNA, the CDR3 is TGTGCCAGCAGCGCGGGACAGGAGGGGTATCAGCCCCAGCATTTT. This codes for CASSAGQEGYQPQHF.

V usage is TRBV6-5 and J usage is TRBJ2-1; 7 nucleotides match TRBD1. V dropped 5 bases and J dropped 4; count of bases not matched to a gene: 2. The CDR3 extends over 13 amino acids. The germline CDR1 and CDR2 sequences are MNHEY and SVGAGI. In nucleotides, the CDR3 is TGTGCCAGCAGTCGGGACAGTTACAATGAGCAGTTCTTC. Translation gives CASSRDSYNEQFF.

This clone was found many times. The chain links TRBV11-2 to TRBJ2-1, with 10 bases identical to TRBD2. V lost 5 bases to trimming and J lost 2 bases; unmatched junction nucleotides: 9. The CDR3 sequence is 17 residues long. The germline V gene has CDR1 SGHAT and CDR2 FQNNGV. CDR3 in DNA: TGTGCCAGCAGCCCTACCCTCAGCGGGGGGGCCTACAATGAGCAGTTCTTC. Translation: CASSPTLSGGAYNEQFF.

This clone was seen a handful of times. This chain joins TRBV19 and TRBJ1-3; no firm D call. CDR1 and CDR2 (germline): LNHDA, SQIVND (reference sequence). The CDR3 loop spans 13 amino acids. The V end lost 3 bases, the J end lost 4 bases, and 7 bases lay between the germline ends. The CDR3 bases are TGTGCCAGTAGTATTACCGGAGGAAACACCATATATTTT. Protein: CASSITGGNTIYF.

V gene TRBV27 combines with J gene TRBJ2-5; 7 nucleotides agree with TRBD2. This CDR3 is 17 amino acids long. V was clipped by 0 bases and J by 2 bases; unmatched bases: 9. Germline V gene sequence: CDR1 MNHEY, CDR2 SMNVEV (reference sequence). The CDR3: CASSLSFNRRGQETQYF. The CDR3 DNA is TGTGCCAGCAGTTTATCGTTCAACCGGCGGGGGCAAGAGACCCAGTACTTC.

This clone has only a few counts. The gene calls are TRBV7-9 and TRBJ1-2, with D maybe TRBD1 (6 bases). V was shortened by 5 bases and J by 4 bases, with 17 bases between the two germline ends. In germline, CDR1 is SEHNR, CDR2 FQNEAQ (reference sequence). The length of the CDR3 is 15 residues. CDR3 sequence (DNA): TGTGCCAGCAGCCCCCCCGGGGGGCGAGGCTATGGCTACACCTTC. This sequence encodes CASSPPGGRGYGYTF.

This rearrangement joins TRBV11-3 to TRBJ2-1; 8 bases align to TRBD2. The CDR3 is 14 residues long. V lost 5 bases and J lost 8; bases outside the gene matches: 8. Germline assignment: CDR1 SGHNT and CDR2 YENEEA. As DNA, the CDR3 is TGTGCCAGCAGCCCGGGAGGGGCTGTCGATGAGCAGTTCTTC. This encodes CASSPGGAVDEQFF.

The chain recombines TRBV14 with TRBJ1-1; D is perhaps TRBD1 (5 bases). This CDR3 spans 14 amino acids. Germline assignment: CDR1 SGHDN and CDR2 FVKESK. V lost 4 bases to trimming and J lost 5 bases, with 14 bases between them. The CDR3 DNA sequence: TGTGCCAGCAGCCCCCTGGGGCAGCCAACTGAAGCTTTCTTT. Its protein product is CASSPLGQPTEAFF.

This clone was recorded a few times. This chain joins TRBV27 and TRBJ1-6; D gene uncertain. CDR1 and CDR2 (germline): MNHEY, SMNVEV (reference sequence). The CDR3 is made up of 16 amino acids. Trimming shortened V by 5 bases and J by 6 bases, and 17 bases separated the two germline ends. The chain's CDR3 is CASSPGLQTGNSPLHF. In nucleotides, the CDR3 is TGTGCCAGCAGTCCCGGGCTCCAGACGGGTAATTCACCCCTCCACTTT.

There are many counts of this clone. The chain uses TRBV7-2 and TRBJ1-2, with TRBD1 matching 8 bases. In germline, CDR1 is SGHTA, CDR2 FQGNSA. The CDR3 spans 15 residues. Trimming removed 4 bases from V and 1 base from J; junction bases left unmatched: 5. The CDR3 loop is CASSYDRGDNYGYTF. The CDR3 DNA sequence: TGTGCCAGCAGCTATGACAGGGGCGATAACTATGGCTACACCTTC.

J is TRBJ2-2 and V is TRBV4-3, with TRBD2 matching over 12 bases. Unmatched junction bases numbered 10, after V lost 0 bases and J lost 5 bases. This CDR3 has 19 amino acids. Per the germline V gene, CDR1 is LGHNA and CDR2 is YSLEER. CDR3: CASSQEVSSGRAVTGELFF. In nucleotides, the CDR3 is TGCGCCAGCAGCCAAGAGGTCTCTAGCGGGAGGGCCGTTACCGGGGAGCTGTTTTTT.

V is TRBV5-1 and J is TRBJ2-7; 7 bases line up with TRBD2. The V gene's germline CDR1 is SGHRS and CDR2 YFSETQ. This CDR3 region has 15 residues. V lost 6 bases to trimming and J lost 2 bases; unmatched junction nucleotides: 11. DNA of the CDR3: TGCGCCAGCACCAAAGGGAGGGAGAACACCTACGAGCAGTACGTC. Translation gives CASTKGRENTYEQYV.

The chain couples TRBV7-2 to TRBJ1-5, with D unresolved. The V and J ends lost 2 bases and 2 bases respectively, with 7 bases between them. The CDR3 spans 14 residues. CDR1 is SGHTA, CDR2 FQGNSA, per germline. The CDR3 is CASSLYRGNQPQHF. Written as DNA, the CDR3 is TGTGCCAGCAGCTTATACCGGGGCAATCAGCCCCAGCATTTT.

The chain has TRBV5-4 and TRBJ2-2, with unresolved D. Germline CDR1 and CDR2: SGHNT and YYREEE (reference sequence). V lost 2 bases, J lost 0 bases, and 8 bases lay in between. This CDR3 is built from 15 residues. This CDR3 reads CASSFIEANTGELFF. For the CDR3, the DNA is TGTGCCAGCAGCTTCATAGAGGCGAACACCGGGGAGCTGTTTTTT.

This clone is a singleton in its sample. V is TRBV11-3 and J is TRBJ2-3; D not resolved. With 0 bases removed from V and 0 bases from J, the gap between germline ends came to 4 bases. The CDR3 is 14 amino acids. Germline CDR1 and CDR2: SGHNT and YENEEA. CDR3 protein: CASSLEASTDTQYF. CDR3 bases: TGTGCCAGCAGCTTAGAGGCCAGCACAGATACGCAGTATTTT.

This clone was seen just once. This chain joins TRBV11-2 and TRBJ2-3; D ambiguous. Germline CDR1 SGHAT, CDR2 FQNNGV. CDR3 length equals 12 residues. Trimming removed 5 bases at V and 6 bases at J, with 9 bases between. The CDR3 DNA sequence: TGTGCCAGCAGCCTTCGGTCGGATACGCAGTATTTT. It translates to CASSLRSDTQYF.

This chain connects TRBV7-9 to TRBJ2-7; 13 positions match TRBD2. CDR3 size: 15 residues. V lost 5 bases to trimming and J lost 6 bases; unmatched junction nucleotides: 7. The germline gives CDR1 SEHNR, CDR2 FQNEAQ (reference sequence). Here the CDR3 reads CASSPLAGGPGEQYF. CDR3 DNA sequence: TGTGCCAGCAGCCCACTAGCGGGGGGGCCTGGCGAGCAGTACTTC.

This clone was counted a few times. V usage is TRBV7-7 and J usage is TRBJ2-5; 7 positions agree with TRBD2. The ends lost 7 bases at V and 2 bases at J; junction bases unmatched: 10. The CDR3 has 15 residues. From germline, CDR1 is SSHAT and CDR2 FNYEAQ (reference sequence). CDR3 loop: CASTPGGTGQETQYF. In DNA, the CDR3 is TGTGCCAGCACCCCCGGGGGGACGGGGCAAGAGACCCAGTACTTC.

This clone was observed a few times. The rearrangement links TRBV5-1 to TRBJ2-2, with D possibly being TRBD2 (6 bases). This CDR3 is built from 16 residues. The germline CDR1 and CDR2 sequences are SGHRS and YFSETQ. V lost 0 bases and J lost 6, with 15 bases in between. The CDR3 DNA reads TGCGCCAGCAGCTTGGCCGGCCTAGCGCATCCCGGGGAGCTGTTTTTT. Translated, it gives CASSLAGLAHPGELFF.